This T cell receptor beta chain was found in a study of blood T cells in healthy people across ages. Primed by a sample-barcoded 5' primer and a J-beta primer mix, a second PCR proceeded for about 7 to 11 cycles. TCRdb reprocessed the 5' RACE reads via MiXCR and lists one record per CDR3 protein. The sample has 450,000 to 650,000 distinct CDR3 sequences, about 24% seen once. V lost 1 base and J lost 2, with 12 bases in between. The germline V gene encodes CDR1 MGHDK and CDR2 SYGVNS. This CDR3 has 15 residues. This clonotype was picked up a small number of times. These data also featured in a second study, about T cells of mothers and their children.

The TCR sequence derives from a boy aged 5 to 17 in good health. The V and J genes are TRBV25-1 and TRBJ2-7; D remains unclear. The sequenced sample consisted of blood. CDR3 residues: CASSESGWGTYEQYF. The DNA of the CDR3 is TGTGCCAGCAGTGAATCGGGCTGGGGAACCTACGAGCAGTACTTC.